These T cell receptor beta chains were read from a single sample in a study of blood T cell repertoires in COVID-19. Clones were read by immunoSEQ multiplex PCR, and TCRdb kept only the in-frame ones, dropping some. The repertoire has a few hundred thousand clones, 88% of them found once; the top ten carry 0.9% to 1.5%. Sequencing was done on a sample of PBMCs or T cells enriched from blood (not recorded which). The receptor set was obtained from a woman under 30 who had recovered from COVID-19. CDR3s include the opening cysteine and the closing phenylalanine or tryptophan. Fields, in order: V gene, CDR3 length, J gene, clone size, D gene, CDR3 protein, CDR3 DNA. D genes are given only for firm matches. Clone size is not always given. Where it is, it says once, few, many or a class for expanded clones.

V: TRBV15; length: 15; J: TRBJ2-3; size: -; D: -; CDR3: CATSRVGGREDTQYF; DNA: TGTGCCACCAGCAGAGTCGGGGGGCGGGAGGATACGCAGTATTTT
V: TRBV19; length: 13; J: TRBJ1-2; size: -; D: -; CDR3: CASTLRSLGGYTF; DNA: TGTGCCAGTACCCTGCGCAGCCTCGGGGGCTACACCTTC
V: TRBV18; length: 16; J: TRBJ2-7; size: many; D: TRBD2; CDR3: CASSPGSGGYSYEQYF; DNA: TGTGCCAGCTCACCAGGGAGCGGGGGGTACTCCTACGAGCAGTACTTC
V: TRBV27; length: 14; J: TRBJ2-7; size: -; D: -; CDR3: CASSLQGGHYEQYF; DNA: TGTGCCAGCAGTCTTCAGGGAGGACACTACGAGCAGTACTTC
V: TRBV4-2; length: 20; J: TRBJ1-4; size: -; D: TRBD1; CDR3: CASSQAPGTGVVMSERELFF; DNA: TGTGCCAGCAGCCAGGCCCCCGGGACAGGGGTTGTGATGTCCGAAAGGGAACTGTTTTTT
V: TRBV9; length: 15; J: TRBJ2-5; size: -; D: TRBD2; CDR3: CASSGSSGGSGTQYF; DNA: TGTGCCAGCAGCGGGTCTAGCGGGGGGAGTGGGACCCAGTACTTC
V: TRBV24-1; length: 13; J: TRBJ2-7; size: once; D: -; CDR3: CATSDGGGYEQYF; DNA: TGTGCCACCAGTGATGGGGGAGGTTACGAGCAGTACTTC
V: TRBV2; length: 11; J: TRBJ1-4; size: -; D: -; CDR3: CASTYGEKLFF; DNA: TGTGCCAGCACGTACGGTGAAAAACTGTTTTTT
V: TRBV10-2; length: 15; J: TRBJ1-6; size: -; D: TRBD1; CDR3: CASSDDRVVSSPLHF; DNA: TGCGCCAGCAGTGATGACAGGGTGGTGAGTTCACCCCTCCACTTT
V: TRBV9; length: 14; J: TRBJ1-6; size: -; D: -; CDR3: CASSTAEGNSPLHF; DNA: TGTGCCAGCAGCACCGCCGAGGGCAATTCACCCCTCCACTTT
V: TRBV7-2; length: 16; J: TRBJ1-6; size: -; D: -; CDR3: CASSTRQVLSNSPLHF; DNA: TGTGCCAGCAGCACCAGACAGGTGCTCTCTAATTCACCCCTCCACTTT
V: TRBV6-5; length: 15; J: TRBJ1-2; size: few; D: -; CDR3: CASSYTPERVGGYTF; DNA: TGTGCCAGCAGTTACACCCCCGAGAGGGTAGGCGGCTACACCTTC
V: TRBV28; length: 15; J: TRBJ2-7; size: -; D: -; CDR3: CASSPRLGGSYEQYF; DNA: TGTGCCAGCAGCCCACGCCTAGGAGGGTCCTACGAGCAGTACTTC
V: TRBV3-1/TRBV3-2; length: 13; J: TRBJ1-3; size: -; D: -; CDR3: CASSQGGGNTIYF; DNA: TGTGCCAGCAGCCAAGGAGGAGGAAACACCATATATTTT
V: TRBV7-6; length: 17; J: TRBJ2-2; size: -; D: -; CDR3: CASSLASTTGNTGELFF; DNA: TGTGCCAGCAGCTTAGCTTCTACGACAGGGAACACCGGGGAGCTGTTTTTT
V: TRBV7-9; length: 14; J: TRBJ2-5; size: once; D: -; CDR3: CASSSTGGEETQYF; DNA: TGTGCCAGCAGCTCGACAGGTGGGGAAGAGACCCAGTACTTC
V: TRBV15; length: 16; J: TRBJ1-6; size: -; D: -; CDR3: CATSGATGNYNSPLHF; DNA: TGTGCCACCAGCGGAGCGACAGGAAATTATAATTCACCCCTCCACTTT
V: TRBV27; length: 17; J: TRBJ1-5; size: -; D: TRBD1; CDR3: CASSLGTGPYSNQPQHF; DNA: TGTGCCAGCAGTTTGGGGACAGGCCCATATAGCAATCAGCCCCAGCATTTT